The T cell receptor beta chain described here comes from a study of cytomegalovirus exposure and HLA in healthy donors. Study conclusions and caveats: Later analysis found that TCR beta chains associated with HLA were more clonally expanded than other, equally common chains. Across donors, most TCRs were seen rarely, yet some public ones were widespread. A link between a missense DCLRE1C variant and TCR beta V- and J-gene trimming emerged from a later analysis. Within an earlier analysis, most TCR beta V segments proved productive either about 87% or about 30% of the time.

After removal of 7 bases from V and 6 bases from J, the junction contained 7 bases not matched to a gene. The CDR3 loop spans 13 amino acids. CDR1 and CDR2 from the germline V gene are SGHRS and YFSETQ. The PCR ran on 60 Vbeta and 13 Jbeta primers. Using immunoSEQ multiplex PCR, the repertoire was profiled, and TCRdb retains in-frame clones only, with some absent. This sample has under 200,000 clones, with about 80% found just once. Notes on this clone: Its matching antigen is unknown.

The V and J genes are TRBV5-1 and TRBJ2-3, with TRBD2 matching over 8 bases. The receptor was derived from a man younger than 45 in good health and CMV-seropositive. Sequencing input: PBMCs. The chain's CDR3 is CASGPGLADTQYF. CDR3 DNA: TGCGCCAGCGGCCCCGGACTAGCCGATACGCAGTATTTT.